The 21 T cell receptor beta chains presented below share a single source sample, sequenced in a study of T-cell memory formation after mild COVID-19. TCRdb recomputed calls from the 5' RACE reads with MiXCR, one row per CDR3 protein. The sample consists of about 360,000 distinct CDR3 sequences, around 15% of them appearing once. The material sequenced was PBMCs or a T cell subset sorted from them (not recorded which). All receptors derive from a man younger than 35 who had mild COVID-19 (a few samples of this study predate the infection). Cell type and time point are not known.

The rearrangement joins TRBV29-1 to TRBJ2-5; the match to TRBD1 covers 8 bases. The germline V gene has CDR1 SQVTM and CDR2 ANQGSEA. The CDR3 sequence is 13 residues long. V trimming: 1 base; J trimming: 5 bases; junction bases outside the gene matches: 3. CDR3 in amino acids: CSVEGTGWETQYF. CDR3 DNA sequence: TGCAGCGTTGAAGGGACAGGGTGGGAGACCCAGTACTTC.

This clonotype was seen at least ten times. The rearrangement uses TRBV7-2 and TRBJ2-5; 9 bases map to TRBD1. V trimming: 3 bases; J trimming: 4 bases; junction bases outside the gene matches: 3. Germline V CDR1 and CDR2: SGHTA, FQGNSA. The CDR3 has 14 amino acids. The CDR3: CASSFGQGRETQYF. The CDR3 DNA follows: TGTGCCAGCAGCTTTGGACAGGGGCGAGAGACCCAGTACTTC.

CDR3 protein: CASSYSTGQLGYTF. The CDR3 nucleotides are TGTGCCAGCAGTTACTCGACGGGACAGCTTGGCTACACCTTC. The chain uses TRBV6-5 and TRBJ1-2; 7 bases are shared with TRBD1. V trimming: 0 bases; J trimming: 7 bases; junction bases outside the gene matches: 5. CDR3 length: 14 amino acids. Germline V gene lookup returns CDR1 MNHEY and CDR2 SVGAGI.

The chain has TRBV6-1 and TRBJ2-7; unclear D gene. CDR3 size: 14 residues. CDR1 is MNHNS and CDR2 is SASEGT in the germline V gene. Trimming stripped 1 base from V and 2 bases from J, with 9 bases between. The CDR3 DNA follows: TGTGCCAGCAGTGAAGGCAGGCGGCCCTACGAGCAGTACTTC. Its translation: CASSEGRRPYEQYF.

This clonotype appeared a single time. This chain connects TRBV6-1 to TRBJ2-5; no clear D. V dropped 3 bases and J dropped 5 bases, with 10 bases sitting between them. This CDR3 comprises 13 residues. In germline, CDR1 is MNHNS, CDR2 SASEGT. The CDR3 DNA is TGTGCCAGCAGTGACAGGTTGAGGGAGACCCAGTACTTC. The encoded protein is CASSDRLRETQYF.

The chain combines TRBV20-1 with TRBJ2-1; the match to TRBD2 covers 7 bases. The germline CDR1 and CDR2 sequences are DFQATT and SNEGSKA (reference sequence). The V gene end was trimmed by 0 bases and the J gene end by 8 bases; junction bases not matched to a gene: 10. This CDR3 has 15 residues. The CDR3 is CSARESSGVIYEQFF. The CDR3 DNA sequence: TGCAGTGCTAGAGAGTCCAGCGGGGTTATCTATGAGCAGTTCTTC.

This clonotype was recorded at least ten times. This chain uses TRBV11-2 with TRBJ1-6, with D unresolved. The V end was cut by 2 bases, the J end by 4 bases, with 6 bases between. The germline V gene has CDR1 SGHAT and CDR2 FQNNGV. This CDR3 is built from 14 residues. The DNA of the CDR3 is TGTGCCAGCAGCTTACCAGTTTATAATTCACCCCTCCACTTT. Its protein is CASSLPVYNSPLHF.

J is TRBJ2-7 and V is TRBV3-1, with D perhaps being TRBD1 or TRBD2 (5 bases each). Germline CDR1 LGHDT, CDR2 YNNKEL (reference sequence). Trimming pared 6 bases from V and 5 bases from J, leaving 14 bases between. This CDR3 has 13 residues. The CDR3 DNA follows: TGTGCCAGCAGGAGCCCAGGGAGCGACGAGCAGTACTTC. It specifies CASRSPGSDEQYF.

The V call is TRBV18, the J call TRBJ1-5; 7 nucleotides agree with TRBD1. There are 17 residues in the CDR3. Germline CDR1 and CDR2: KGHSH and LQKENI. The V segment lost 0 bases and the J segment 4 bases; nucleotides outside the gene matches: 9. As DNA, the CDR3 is TGTGCCAGCTCACCACCGAACCGACAGGGCGGGAATCAGCCCCAGCATTTT. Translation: CASSPPNRQGGNQPQHF.

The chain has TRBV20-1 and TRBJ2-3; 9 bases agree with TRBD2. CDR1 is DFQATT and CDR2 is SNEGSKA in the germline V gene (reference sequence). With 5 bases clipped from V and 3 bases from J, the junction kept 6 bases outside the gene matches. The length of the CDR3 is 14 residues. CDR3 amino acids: CSAPRLAGTDTQYF. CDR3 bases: TGCAGTGCTCCTCGTCTAGCGGGGACAGATACGCAGTATTTT.

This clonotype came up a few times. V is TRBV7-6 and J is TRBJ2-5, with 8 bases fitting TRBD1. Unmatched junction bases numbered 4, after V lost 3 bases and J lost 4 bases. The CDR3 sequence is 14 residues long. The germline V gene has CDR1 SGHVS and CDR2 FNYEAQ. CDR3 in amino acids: CASSFFTGGETQYF. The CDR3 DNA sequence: TGTGCCAGCAGCTTTTTTACAGGGGGAGAGACCCAGTACTTC.

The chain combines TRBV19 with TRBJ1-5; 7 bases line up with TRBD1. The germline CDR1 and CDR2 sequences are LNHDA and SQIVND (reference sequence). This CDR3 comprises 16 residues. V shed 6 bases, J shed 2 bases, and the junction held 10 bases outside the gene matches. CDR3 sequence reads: CASRVNRGSGNQPQHF. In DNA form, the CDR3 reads TGTGCCAGTAGAGTTAACAGGGGCTCGGGCAATCAGCCCCAGCATTTT.

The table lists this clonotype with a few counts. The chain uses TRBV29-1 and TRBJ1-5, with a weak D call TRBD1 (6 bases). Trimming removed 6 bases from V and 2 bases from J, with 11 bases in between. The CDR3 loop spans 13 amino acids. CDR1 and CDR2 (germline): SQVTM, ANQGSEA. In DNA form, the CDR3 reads TGCAGCGTCATGACAGGAGGCAATCAGCCCCAGCATTTT. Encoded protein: CSVMTGGNQPQHF.

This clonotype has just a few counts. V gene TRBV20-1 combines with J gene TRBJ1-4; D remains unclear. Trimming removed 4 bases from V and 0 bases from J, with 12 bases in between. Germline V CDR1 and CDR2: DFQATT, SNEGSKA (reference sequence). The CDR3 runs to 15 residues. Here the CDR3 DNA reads TGCAGTGCTACAGATCCGGGATCAACTAATGAAAAACTGTTTTTT. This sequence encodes CSATDPGSTNEKLFF.

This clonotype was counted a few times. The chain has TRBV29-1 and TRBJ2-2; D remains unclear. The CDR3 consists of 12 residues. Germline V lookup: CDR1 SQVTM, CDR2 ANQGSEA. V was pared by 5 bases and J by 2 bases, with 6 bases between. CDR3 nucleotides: TGCAGCGTTAGAACCAACACCGGGGAGCTGTTTTTT. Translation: CSVRTNTGELFF.

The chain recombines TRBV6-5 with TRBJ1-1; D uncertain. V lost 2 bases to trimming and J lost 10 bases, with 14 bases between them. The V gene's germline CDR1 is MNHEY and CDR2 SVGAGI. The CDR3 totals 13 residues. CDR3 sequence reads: CASSYRAGLVAFF. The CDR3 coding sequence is TGTGCCAGCAGTTACCGGGCGGGTTTGGTAGCTTTCTTT.

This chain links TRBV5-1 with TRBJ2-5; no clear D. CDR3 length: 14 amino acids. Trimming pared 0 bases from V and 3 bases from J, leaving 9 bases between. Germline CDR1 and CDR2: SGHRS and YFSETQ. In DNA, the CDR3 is TGCGCCAGCAGCTTGGCCCTCGCTAAAGAGACCCAGTACTTC. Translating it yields CASSLALAKETQYF.

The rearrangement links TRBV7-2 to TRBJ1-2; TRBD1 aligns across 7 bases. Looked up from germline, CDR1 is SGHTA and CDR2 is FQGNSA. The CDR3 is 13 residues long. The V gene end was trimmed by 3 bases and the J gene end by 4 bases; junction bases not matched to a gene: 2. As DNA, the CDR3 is TGTGCCAGCAGCTTCAGGGACAGCTATGGCTACACCTTC. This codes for CASSFRDSYGYTF.

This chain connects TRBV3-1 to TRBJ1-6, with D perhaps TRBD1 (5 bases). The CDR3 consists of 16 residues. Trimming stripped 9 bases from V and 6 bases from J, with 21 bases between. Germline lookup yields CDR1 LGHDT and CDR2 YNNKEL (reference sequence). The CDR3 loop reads CASTLRAGRGNSPLHF. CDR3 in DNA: TGTGCCAGTACCTTAAGGGCGGGACGGGGTAATTCACCCCTCCACTTT.

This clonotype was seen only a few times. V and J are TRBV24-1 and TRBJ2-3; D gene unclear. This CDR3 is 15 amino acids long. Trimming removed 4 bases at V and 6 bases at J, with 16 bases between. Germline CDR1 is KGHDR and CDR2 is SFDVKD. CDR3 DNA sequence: TGTGCCACCAGTGACCAAACCCGCGAAAGGGATACGCAGTATTTT. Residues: CATSDQTRERDTQYF.

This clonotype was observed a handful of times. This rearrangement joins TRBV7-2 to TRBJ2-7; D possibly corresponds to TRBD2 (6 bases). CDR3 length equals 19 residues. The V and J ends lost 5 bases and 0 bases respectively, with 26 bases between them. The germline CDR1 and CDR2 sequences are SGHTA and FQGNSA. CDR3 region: CASSLGEVSAAPASYEQYF. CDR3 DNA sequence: TGTGCCAGCAGCCTCGGGGAGGTGTCGGCAGCCCCTGCCTCCTACGAGCAGTACTTC. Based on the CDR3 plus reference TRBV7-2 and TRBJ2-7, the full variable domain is GAGVSQSPSNKVTEKGKDVELRCDPISGHTALYWYRQSLGQGLEFLIYFQGNSAPDKSGLPSDRFSAERTGGSVSTLTIQRTQQEDSAVYLCASSLGEVSAAPASYEQYFGPGTRLTVT.